This T cell receptor beta chain was captured by sequencing in a study of blood T cell repertoires in COVID-19. Participant reports of clinical history set cohort assignment. Among Cohort 3 donors, those recovered had two negative PCRs, clearance, or symptom resolution. V lost 7 bases and J lost 0, with 12 bases in between. The V gene's germline CDR1 is KGHDR and CDR2 SFDVKD. The CDR3 loop spans 15 amino acids. Assay used: immunoSEQ multiplex PCR; TCRdb lists only in-frame clones, some missing. This table has around 280,000 clones, 70% to 90% appearing once. The chain uses TRBV24-1 and TRBJ2-1; a possible D gene is TRBD2 (6 bases). The TCR originated in a woman aged 40 to 50 who had recovered from COVID-19. The sequenced sample was PBMCs or T cells enriched from blood (not recorded which). Here the CDR3 reads CATSPGTGSYNEQFF. The CDR3 DNA follows: TGTGCCACCAGCCCAGGGACTGGCTCCTACAATGAGCAGTTCTTC.